What follows describes a single TCR beta chain. This receptor's antigen is unknown. No base-level quality is on record; no much larger clone is a single base apart. Between the V and J ends, shortened by 7 bases and 3 bases respectively, the junction contains 7 bases. CDR1 and CDR2 were assigned from the germline V gene as SQVTM and ANQGSEA. The CDR3 runs 11 amino acids, cysteine and phenylalanine included. The DNA shown is the 33-base CDR3, in frame from base 1. In light of the paper, this sample's time point label describes: about 28 days (+/-7) after the second vaccine dose. AZD1222 recipients whose second dose came at about 4 weeks and those whose second dose came at about 12 weeks were combined into one group, since spike-specific TCR depth and breadth did not differ between the two schedules. Samples from vaccinated people were obtained from the UK trials COV001 and COV002, which included a single-blind randomized controlled phase 2/3 trial of AZD1222 (ChAdOx1 nCoV-19) in healthy adults. For TCRbeta chain sequencing, PBMC samples were collected from trial participants at day 0 and at day 28 after the second dose.

The CDR3 regions of human TCRbeta chains were analyzed by immunosequencing. From the authors' description of their analysis: Repertoire TCRs were matched against a reference library of SARS-CoV-2-specific TCRs generated with the MIRA antigen-specificity platform. Breadth was defined as the fraction of unique TCRs that were SARS-CoV-2-associated. Depth was defined as the fraction of total T cells that were SARS-CoV-2-associated. Using the MIRA data, each spike-specific TCR was assigned both to the spike region to which the TCR was reactive and to a CD4 or CD8 class. Log10-transformed breadth and depth values were compared by one-way ANOVA with Sidak's multiple comparisons tests. TCRdb carries this immuneACCESS record with in-frame sequences only. Its versions omit some clonotypes, under half of them owing to an unresolved V gene in the studies checked, with the rest unexplained. V, J and clone size derive from that table, while D and trimming were established from the DNA sequence. This sample comprises more than 150,000 clones, 92% of them detected only once. Clones ranked in the top ten supply around 1.3% of the sample.

The entry originates in a study of T cell responses to AZD1222 COVID-19 vaccine listed by TCRdb under 2021. Regarding the study in general: TCR sequencing was performed for over 230 trial participants, of whom about 210 were given two doses of AZD1222 and around 25 were given two doses of MenACWY control vaccine. Trial participants were enrolled into age subgroups of 18-55, 56-69 and 70-plus years, which contained around 140, 26 and 57 TCR-sequenced participants, respectively.

What the work shows at the level of the full study, not this receptor alone: After two AZD1222 doses, both the breadth and the depth of spike-specific TCRs were significantly higher than at day 0 and than in MenACWY recipients. Participants were mostly white British, with more females than males. The authors suggested clonal diversity may have been underestimated. Conclusions about previously exposed vaccinees are limited, since just five or six AZD1222 recipients were seropositive for SARS-CoV-2 at baseline. The 56-69-year group was small, and its depth increase did not reach significance, likely because of low power. Reportedly, close to half of the unique spike-specific TCRs recognized epitopes lying outside the regions that are mutated in the B.1.351 and B.1.1.7 variants. The vaccine-associated CD4 TCRs covered the entire spike protein, and the dominant responses fell in regions 160-218 and 743-854. Because no samples from the day 14 peak response were available, repertoires could be characterized only after the peak T cell response.

The origin of this receptor is an adult who received the AZD1222 COVID-19 vaccine. The V and J genes are TRBV29-1 and TRBJ1-3, with the D segment identity uncertain. Sequences were derived from peripheral blood, sampled 28 days after the second AZD1222 dose. The CDR3 region has the sequence CSGYSGNTIYF. The DNA sequence is given as TGCAGCGGGTACAGTGGAAACACCATATATTTT.